This record covers a single T cell receptor beta chain. What it binds is not known. This entry belongs to a study of OX40 agonist ivuxolimab in advanced cancers. Overall study: It was permissible to have had prior anti-PD-1, anti-PD-L1 or anti-CTLA-4 therapy, and around 40% had some.

Study-level points and caveats: Part of the nonresponder group also had normalized T-cell clonal expansion that was low.

The protocol was immunoSEQ multiplex PCR, while the TCRdb copy is restricted to in-frame clones and leaves out a portion. The profile shows fewer than 100,000 clones, 75% to 90% of them singletons. The receptor was derived from an adult with an advanced solid tumor such as melanoma, head and neck, liver or kidney cancer. The specimen comprised CD4+ or CD8+ T cells sorted from blood, sampled in a trial of the OX40 agonist ivuxolimab.

The CDR3 coding sequence is TGCGCCAGCAGCCCACAGGGAGGGAGCTCTGGAAACACCATATATTTT. Translated: CASSPQGGSSGNTIYF. This chain joins TRBV5-1 and TRBJ1-3; tentative D call: TRBD1 (6 bases). The germline V and J ends were trimmed by 4 bases and 0 bases, with 14 bases remaining between them. This CDR3 spans 16 amino acids. Germline loops: CDR1 SGHRS, CDR2 YFSETQ. Combining the CDR3 with reference TRBV5-1 and TRBJ1-3 gives the whole variable domain KAGVTQTPRYLIKTRGQQVTLSCSPISGHRSVSWYQQTPGQGLQFLFEYFSETQRNKGNFPGRFSGRQFSNSRSEMNVSTLELGDSALYLCASSPQGGSSGNTIYFGEGSWLTVV.